These 30 T cell receptor beta chains were sequenced from one sample in a study of T cell changes during pregnancy in multiple sclerosis. Only in-frame clones appear in the TCRdb table, and some are missing; sequencing was by immunoSEQ multiplex PCR. Of roughly 60,000 clones listed, around 96% are singletons. The sequenced sample was CD8+ T cells from peripheral blood mononuclear cells, obtained after pregnancy. The origin of the receptors is a female donor with multiple sclerosis, enrolled in a pregnancy study.

For the CDR3, the DNA is TGTGCCAGCAGCTTGCAGAACACTGAAGCTTTCTTT. Translated, it gives CASSLQNTEAFF. The chain combines TRBV5-8 with TRBJ1-1, with unresolved D. This CDR3 region has 12 residues. V dropped 1 base and J dropped 1 base, with 2 bases sitting between them. Germline V gene data show CDR1 as SGHTS and CDR2 as YDEGEE.

The rearrangement uses TRBV2 and TRBJ1-2; 8 bases agree with TRBD1. V was clipped by 6 bases and J by 5 bases; unmatched bases: 8. The CDR3 has 14 amino acids. The germline V gene encodes CDR1 SNHLY and CDR2 FYNNEI. The CDR3 DNA follows: TGTGCCAGCAGGACGACAGGGGAGAGGTATGGCTACACCTTC. This gives the protein CASRTTGERYGYTF. The whole variable domain, filled in from reference TRBV2 and TRBJ1-2, reads EPEVTQTPSHQVTQMGQEVILRCVPISNHLYFYWYRQILGQKVEFLVSFYNNEISEKSEIFDDQFSVERPDGSNFTLKIRSTKLEDSAMYFCASRTTGERYGYTFGSGTRLTVV.

V gene TRBV28 combines with J gene TRBJ2-1; 9 bases fit TRBD2. The CDR3 contains 15 residues. With V trimmed by 4 bases and J by 4 bases, 5 bases remained unmatched. Per the germline V gene, CDR1 is MDHEN and CDR2 is SYDVKM. In DNA, the CDR3 is TGTGCCAGCAGTTCTTTAGCGGGAGAGTACAATGAGCAGTTCTTC. Its translation: CASSSLAGEYNEQFF. Full variable domain (outside the CDR3, taken from reference TRBV28 and TRBJ2-1): DVKVTQSSRYLVKRTGEKVFLECVQDMDHENMFWYRQDPGLGLRLIYFSYDVKMKEKGDIPEGYSVSREKKERFSLILESASTNQTSMYLCASSSLAGEYNEQFFGPGTRLTVL.

In its sample, this clone was seen once. The rearrangement uses TRBV19 and TRBJ2-1; TRBD2 matches at 8 bases. This CDR3 has 17 amino acids. The germline CDR1 and CDR2 sequences are LNHDA and SQIVND (reference sequence). J lost 8 bases, V lost 2 bases, and 14 bases had no gene match. CDR3 nucleotides: TGTGCCAGTAGTATACTCGGAGTTAGCGGGATCGTGGATGAGCAGTTCTTC. Its translation: CASSILGVSGIVDEQFF.

This rearrangement joins TRBV6-6 to TRBJ2-7; D not certain. The germline gives CDR1 MNHNY, CDR2 SVGAGI (reference sequence). This CDR3 has 11 residues. The ends were cut back, 0 bases at V and 6 bases at J, with 3 bases in the middle. CDR3 residues: CASSYSREQYF. CDR3 coding DNA: TGTGCCAGCAGTTACTCTCGCGAGCAGTACTTC.

CDR3 sequence (DNA): TGTGCCAGCAGCTTAGGTCAGGCGGGGGACGAGCAGTACTTC. It codes for CASSLGQAGDEQYF. The rearrangement links TRBV7-9 to TRBJ2-7, with 7 bases fitting TRBD2. Germline V gene sequence: CDR1 SEHNR, CDR2 FQNEAQ (reference sequence). The CDR3 has 14 residues. The ends lost 1 base at V and 5 bases at J; junction bases unmatched: 5.

The chain uses TRBV2 and TRBJ2-2, with 7 bases identical to TRBD1. Trimming removed 8 bases from V and 6 bases from J; junction bases left unmatched: 6. Germline V gives CDR1 SNHLY, CDR2 FYNNEI. The CDR3 sequence is 13 residues long. The CDR3 DNA reads TGTGCCAGCCAGACAGGGTTGGCCGGGGAGCTGTTTTTT. Translated: CASQTGLAGELFF.

V is TRBV19 and J is TRBJ1-1; the match to TRBD1 covers 9 bases. This CDR3 is built from 14 residues. Germline-derived CDR1 and CDR2 are LNHDA and SQIVND (reference sequence). J gave up 3 bases and V 7 bases, and 6 bases lay outside the gene matches. The CDR3 loop is CASTLQGADTEAFF. The DNA for the CDR3 is TGTGCCAGTACCTTACAGGGGGCTGACACTGAAGCTTTCTTT.

This chain uses TRBV5-1 with TRBJ1-1; maybe TRBD1 (5 bases). With 0 bases removed from V and 7 bases from J, the gap between germline ends came to 13 bases. Germline CDR1 reads SGHRS; CDR2 reads YFSETQ. The CDR3 consists of 14 residues. The DNA for the CDR3 is TGCGCCAGCAGCTTGGACTCTGGGGGGTTTGAAGCTTTCTTT. Protein: CASSLDSGGFEAFF.

This chain joins TRBV6-1 and TRBJ1-2; D is uncertain. The CDR3 loop spans 13 amino acids. Germline V gene sequence: CDR1 MNHNS, CDR2 SASEGT. The V gene lost 5 bases and the J gene lost 4 bases, with 11 bases spanning the gap. The CDR3 DNA is TGTGCCAGCAGTAGACCGGGTAGCTATGGCTACACCTTC. This sequence encodes CASSRPGSYGYTF.

The chain employs TRBV27 and TRBJ2-7, with TRBD1 identical over 7 bases. Germline V gene sequence: CDR1 MNHEY, CDR2 SMNVEV (reference sequence). CDR3 length equals 15 residues. V gave up 8 bases and J gave up 5 bases; unmatched junction bases: 15. For the CDR3, the DNA is TGTGCCAGCGGGCGGCGTGACAGGGTAAGGAACGAGCAGTACTTC. Translating it yields CASGRRDRVRNEQYF.

The chain links TRBV5-4 to TRBJ1-4; TRBD1 matches 7 bases. Unmatched junction bases numbered 1, after V lost 0 bases and J lost 5 bases. The CDR3 has 14 residues. Germline lookup yields CDR1 SGHNT and CDR2 YYREEE (reference sequence). The DNA for the CDR3 is TGTGCCAGCAGCTTGGGACAGGGCAATGAAAAACTGTTTTTT. Its translation: CASSLGQGNEKLFF.

The chain employs TRBV19 and TRBJ2-3; the D gene is possibly TRBD1 (6 bases). The germline V gene encodes CDR1 LNHDA and CDR2 SQIVND (reference sequence). Trimming removed 4 bases from V and 5 bases from J, with 13 bases in between. This CDR3 is 14 amino acids long. The CDR3 bases are TGTGCCAGTAGTAGCTGGGGGCGAGAAGATACGCAGTATTTT. It is translated as CASSSWGREDTQYF.

Concerning this clone itself: This CDR3 is also generated by other DNA sequences in the sample. The chain is built from TRBV27 and TRBJ1-5; unclear D gene. There are 13 residues in the CDR3. Trimming cost V 2 bases and J 4 bases, with 6 bases left between them. From germline, CDR1 is MNHEY and CDR2 SMNVEV (reference sequence). Here the CDR3 reads CASSLRGNQPQHF. In DNA form, the CDR3 reads TGTGCCAGCAGTTTAAGAGGGAATCAGCCCCAGCATTTT.

This chain links TRBV27 with TRBJ2-1, with 8 bases fitting TRBD1. The length of the CDR3 is 15 residues. V dropped 5 bases and J dropped 6; count of bases not matched to a gene: 9. Germline CDR1 MNHEY, CDR2 SMNVEV (reference sequence). The CDR3 loop is CASSTRGHLFNEQFF. CDR3 sequence (DNA): TGTGCCAGCAGTACCAGGGGGCATTTGTTCAATGAGCAGTTCTTC.

The chain employs TRBV19 and TRBJ2-1, with 7 bases aligning to TRBD1. The CDR3 consists of 15 residues. CDR1 LNHDA and CDR2 SQIVND come from the germline V gene (reference sequence). The junction had 6 bases not matched to a gene; V was cut back by 0 bases and J by 7 bases. The CDR3 here is CASSIDTGELNEQFF. The CDR3, as DNA: TGTGCCAGTAGTATAGACACAGGGGAATTGAATGAGCAGTTCTTC.

The chain joins TRBV28 to TRBJ2-3, with 9 bases fitting TRBD2. The CDR3 length is 14 residues. Germline CDR1 and CDR2: MDHEN and SYDVKM. Germline trimming cut 8 bases from V and 3 bases from J; bases unmatched to any gene: 6. DNA of the CDR3: TGTGCCAGCGACGCAGGACTAGCGACAGATACGCAGTATTTT. Its protein product is CASDAGLATDTQYF.

The genes are TRBV27 and TRBJ2-1, with D maybe TRBD2 (5 bases). CDR1 and CDR2 from the germline V gene are MNHEY and SMNVEV (reference sequence). This CDR3 region has 14 residues. V was trimmed by 5 bases and J by 10 bases, leaving 18 bases between them. CDR3 protein: CASSTRGGGREQFF. The CDR3, as DNA: TGTGCCAGCAGTACCCGTGGAGGCGGTAGAGAGCAGTTCTTC.

Note on this clone: A read error may account for a junction end that differs from germline. DNA for the CDR3: TGTGCTAGCAGCCTTAGCGGGAGCTCCTACAATGAGCAGTTCTTC. It translates to CASSLSGSSYNEQFF. The chain employs TRBV7-7 and TRBJ2-1, with 9 bases aligning to TRBD2. Looked up from germline, CDR1 is SSHAT and CDR2 is FNYEAQ (reference sequence). There are 15 residues in the CDR3.

As to this clone: The sample carries other DNA sequences with the same CDR3. The rearrangement uses TRBV19 and TRBJ1-1, with 10 bases aligning to TRBD1. The CDR3 totals 13 residues. V lost 6 bases and J lost 5; bases outside the gene matches: 3. In germline, CDR1 is LNHDA, CDR2 SQIVND (reference sequence). CDR3 sequence (DNA): TGTGCCAGTAGGACAGGGGGCTTAACTGAAGCTTTCTTT. It yields the protein CASRTGGLTEAFF.

This chain joins TRBV19 and TRBJ2-3; maybe TRBD2 (6 bases). The V end lost 6 bases, the J end lost 1 base, and 8 bases lay between the germline ends. CDR1 is LNHDA and CDR2 is SQIVND in the germline V gene (reference sequence). The CDR3 spans 13 residues. In DNA, the CDR3 is TGTGCCAGTAGCTGGGAGGGCACAGATACGCAGTATTTT. Amino acids: CASSWEGTDTQYF.

This chain connects TRBV10-3 to TRBJ2-7, with 7 nucleotides matching TRBD1. The CDR3 totals 15 residues. CDR1 is ENHRY, CDR2 SYGVKD, per germline. V lost 0 bases, J lost 5 bases, and 7 bases stayed unmatched. The CDR3 region is CAISESKGAADEQYF. The CDR3 nucleotides are TGTGCCATCAGTGAGTCGAAGGGGGCAGCGGACGAGCAGTACTTC.

V is TRBV27 and J is TRBJ2-7, with 14 bases that match TRBD2. The CDR3 contains 16 residues. Germline CDR1 MNHEY, CDR2 SMNVEV (reference sequence). V lost 5 bases, J lost 0 bases, and 3 bases stayed unmatched. CDR3 region: CASSPGTSGSSYEQYF. DNA for the CDR3: TGTGCCAGCAGTCCCGGGACTAGCGGGAGCTCCTACGAGCAGTACTTC.

In this sample, this clone turned up once. CDR3 DNA sequence: TGTGCCAGCAGTTTCACTAGCGGGACGACGAATGAGCAGTTCTTC. This sequence encodes CASSFTSGTTNEQFF. The chain carries TRBV6-5 and TRBJ2-1, with 10 bases aligning to TRBD2. The ends lost 4 bases at V and 7 bases at J; junction bases unmatched: 7. Germline assignment: CDR1 MNHEY and CDR2 SVGAGI. The CDR3 spans 15 residues.

The chain combines TRBV5-1 with TRBJ2-3; 8 nucleotides align to TRBD2. This CDR3 is built from 14 residues. The germline V gene has CDR1 SGHRS and CDR2 YFSETQ. V was clipped by 4 bases and J by 1 base; unmatched bases: 2. Here the CDR3 reads CASSRAGGTDTQYF. Written as DNA, the CDR3 is TGCGCCAGCAGCAGAGCGGGAGGCACAGATACGCAGTATTTT.

This clone showed up just once. The V and J genes are TRBV7-6 and TRBJ2-5; D possibly corresponds to TRBD1 (6 bases). The CDR3 extends over 14 amino acids. Trimming left V 2 bases short and J 5 bases short, with 12 bases between. Germline-derived CDR1 and CDR2 are SGHVS and FNYEAQ. The CDR3, as DNA: TGTGCCAGCAGCTTACAGGGGCGAGAGGAGACCCAGTACTTC. This codes for CASSLQGREETQYF. Drawing the rest from reference TRBV7-6 and TRBJ2-5, the complete variable domain is GAGVSQSPRYKVTKRGQDVALRCDPISGHVSLYWYRQALGQGPEFLTYFNYEAQQDKSGLPNDRFSAERPEGSISTLTIQRTEQRDSAMYRCASSLQGREETQYFGPGTRLLVL.

This chain uses TRBV6-1 with TRBJ2-7; 7 nucleotides agree with TRBD2. Germline assignment: CDR1 MNHNS and CDR2 SASEGT. The CDR3 has 15 residues. V lost 4 bases to trimming and J lost 7 bases; unmatched junction nucleotides: 13. Here the CDR3 reads CASSGALAEILEQYF. The CDR3 coding sequence is TGTGCCAGCAGTGGTGCCCTAGCGGAAATCTTAGAGCAGTACTTC.

V and J are TRBV9 and TRBJ2-7; 15 nucleotides align to TRBD2. The CDR3 totals 15 residues. Germline V CDR1 and CDR2: SGDLS, YYNGEE. J was trimmed by 6 bases and V by 3 bases; bases with no gene match: 4. In nucleotides, the CDR3 is TGTGCCAGCAGCGAGAGGGGACTAGCGGGAGGCGAGCAGTACTTC. This gives the protein CASSERGLAGGEQYF. Supplemented by reference TRBV9 and TRBJ2-7, the full variable domain reads DSGVTQTPKHLITATGQRVTLRCSPRSGDLSVYWYQQSLDQGLQFLIQYYNGEERAKGNILERFSAQQFPDLHSELNLSSLELGDSALYFCASSERGLAGGEQYFGPGTRLTVT.

This clone appeared once. The chain recombines TRBV7-2 with TRBJ2-5; possibly TRBD1 for D (6 bases). V lost 1 base to trimming and J lost 5 bases, with 14 bases between them. The CDR3 length is 15 residues. Per the germline V gene, CDR1 is SGHTA and CDR2 is FQGNSA. CDR3 loop: CASSLGAGVVETQYF. The CDR3 DNA sequence: TGTGCCAGCAGCTTAGGGGCAGGGGTGGTGGAGACCCAGTACTTC.

The rearrangement links TRBV30 to TRBJ1-2; D is unclear. The V gene's germline CDR1 is GTSNPN and CDR2 SVGIG (reference sequence). CDR3 length: 12 residues. The V end lost 2 bases, the J end lost 8 bases, and 12 bases lay between the germline ends. The CDR3: CAWSLEPGGYTF. CDR3 bases: TGTGCCTGGAGTCTGGAGCCCGGGGGCTACACCTTC.